What follows describes a single TCR beta chain. The repertoire was sequenced with immunoSEQ multiplex PCR; TCRdb's copy has only in-frame clones and lacks some. Among approximately 150,000 clones listed, less than 90% were seen once. Indicated time point: blood 4 weeks post-SBRT, at nephrectomy. The sample's treatment: 15 Gy SBRT to primary tumor, nephrectomy 4 weeks later. This sample stems from a study of radiation and T cells in renal cell carcinoma. Germline V CDR1 and CDR2: SGHTA, FQGNSA. The V gene lost 4 bases and the J gene lost 1 base, with 10 bases spanning the gap. The CDR3 is 15 amino acids.

The sequence came from a woman in her forties or fifties with renal cell carcinoma. The sample was blood, taken from a patient whose treatment included radiotherapy and nephrectomy. The V gene is TRBV7-2, the J gene TRBJ2-2, with D perhaps TRBD2 (6 bases). Here the CDR3 DNA reads TGTGCCAGCAGCTCGCTAGCGCTGAACACCGGGGAGCTGTTTTTT. As protein: CASSSLALNTGELFF.